The rows below give T cell receptor beta chains drawn from one sample of a study of blood T cell repertoires in COVID-19. Sequencing used immunoSEQ multiplex PCR; TCRdb keeps in-frame clones, though not all of them. The sample includes about 310,000 clones, more than 75% seen only once; the top ten take 1%. The sample taken for sequencing was peripheral blood. The receptors originated from a man between 45 and 60 years old with active or convalescent COVID-19. Each CDR3 is given with its conserved first and last residue. Fields, in order: clone size, D gene, J gene, V gene, CDR3 protein, CDR3 DNA. The D gene is left open where the match is weak. Only some rows state a clone size, as once, few, many or a class for expanded clones.

.,.,TRBJ1-6,TRBV5-6,CASSLYESSYNSPLHF,TGTGCCAGCAGCTTGTACGAGAGCTCCTATAATTCACCCCTCCACTTT
.,.,TRBJ1-1,TRBV5-1,CASSLGGPMNTEAFF,TGCGCCAGCAGCTTGGGGGGCCCCATGAACACTGAAGCTTTCTTT
.,TRBD1,TRBJ1-2,TRBV5-1,CASSRDGTGAGGYTF,TGCGCCAGCAGCAGAGACGGGACAGGGGCGGGAGGCTACACCTTC
once,.,TRBJ2-1,TRBV5-6,CASSWAAYNEQFF,TGTGCCAGCAGCTGGGCTGCCTACAATGAGCAGTTCTTC
.,.,TRBJ2-3,TRBV7-2,CASSFRSEVTDTQYF,TGTGCCAGCAGCTTTCGTAGCGAGGTCACAGATACGCAGTATTTT
.,.,TRBJ1-1,TRBV6-6,CASGLMNTEAFF,TGTGCCAGCGGGCTCATGAACACTGAAGCTTTCTTT
few,.,TRBJ1-2,TRBV9,CASSVSFSRQVSSYGYTF,TGTGCCAGCAGCGTATCCTTTTCAAGACAGGTTTCTTCCTATGGCTACACCTTC
.,.,TRBJ1-3,TRBV10-3,CAISASYSRVRNSGNTIYF,TGTGCCATCAGTGCGTCCTACAGCAGGGTTAGAAACTCTGGAAACACCATATATTTT
.,.,TRBJ1-6,TRBV20-1,CSASLDSPYNSPLHF,TGCAGTGCTAGTCTGGACAGCCCCTATAATTCACCCCTCCACTTT
once,TRBD1,TRBJ2-1,TRBV7-7,CASSRGQGAYNEQFF,TGTGCTAGCAGCCGAGGACAGGGGGCATACAATGAGCAGTTCTTC
.,.,TRBJ2-7,TRBV18,CASSPPASSGVQYF,TGTGCCAGCTCACCACCGGCATCGTCAGGGGTGCAGTACTTC
.,.,TRBJ2-3,TRBV29-1,CSQTNTDTQYF,TGCAGCCAAACAAACACAGATACGCAGTATTTT
.,.,TRBJ2-7,TRBV21-1,CASSKLLRQDLSYEQYF,TGTGCCAGCAGCAAACTCTTGCGACAGGACCTCTCCTACGAGCAGTACTTC
.,TRBD1,TRBJ1-3,TRBV7-9,CASRDSSGNTIYF,TGTGCCAGTCGGGACAGCTCTGGAAACACCATATATTTT
.,TRBD1,TRBJ1-1,TRBV28,CASKPTRQGGYTEAFF,TGTGCCAGCAAACCTACTCGACAGGGAGGATACACTGAAGCTTTCTTT
once,TRBD2,TRBJ2-5,TRBV5-4,CASSLLVAGDQETQYF,TGTGCCAGCAGCTTGTTGGTAGCGGGGGACCAAGAGACCCAGTACTTC
.,TRBD2,TRBJ2-4,TRBV7-3,CASSLTAASGQNIQYF,TGTGCCAGCAGCTTAACGGCGGCTAGCGGCCAAAACATTCAGTACTTC
.,.,TRBJ2-3,TRBV19,CASSIGRDLSTDTQYF,TGTGCCAGTAGTATAGGGAGGGATCTCAGCACAGATACGCAGTATTTT
.,.,TRBJ1-5,TRBV7-2,CASSPQFGRVGTNQPQHF,TGTGCCAGCAGCCCCCAGTTCGGGAGGGTGGGAACCAATCAGCCCCAGCATTTT
.,TRBD1,TRBJ1-4,TRBV5-1,CASSVGQGDEKLFF,TGCGCCAGCAGCGTGGGACAGGGGGATGAAAAACTGTTTTTT
.,TRBD1,TRBJ1-2,TRBV10-3,CATWDREVDDYGYTF,TGTGCCACCTGGGACAGGGAAGTAGATGACTATGGCTACACCTTC
.,.,TRBJ1-1,TRBV28,CASLPSGGRGNTEAFF,TGTGCCAGTCTCCCTTCGGGGGGCCGGGGGAACACTGAAGCTTTCTTT
many,TRBD1,TRBJ2-3,TRBV5-1,CASSSPLGQGSDTQYF,TGCGCCAGCAGCTCCCCCTTAGGACAGGGTTCAGATACGCAGTATTTT
.,TRBD2,TRBJ2-2,TRBV2,CASSMGLANTGELFF,TGTGCCAGCAGTATGGGACTAGCGAACACCGGGGAGCTGTTTTTT
.,.,TRBJ1-1,TRBV9,CASSVGTMNTEAFF,TGTGCCAGCAGCGTAGGTACAATGAACACTGAAGCTTTCTTT
.,TRBD1,TRBJ1-1,TRBV7-8,CASSLKGAGTEAFF,TGTGCCAGCAGCTTAAAGGGGGCTGGGACTGAAGCTTTCTTT
.,TRBD1,TRBJ2-5,TRBV7-3,CASSSTGTETQYF,TGTGCCAGCAGCTCGACAGGGACGGAGACCCAGTACTTC
.,TRBD1,TRBJ1-4,TRBV5-1,CASSSGTGGEKLFF,TGCGCCAGCAGCTCCGGGACAGGAGGTGAAAAACTGTTTTTT
.,TRBD1,TRBJ2-7,TRBV5-6,CASSDRGQDEQYF,TGTGCCAGCAGCGACAGGGGGCAGGACGAGCAGTACTTC
once,.,TRBJ1-2,TRBV19,CASSRGQGGYTF,TGTGCCAGTAGTCGTGGGCAGGGGGGCTACACCTTC
.,.,TRBJ2-6,TRBV30,CAWTHSGYPGANVLTF,TGTGCCTGGACCCACTCGGGTTACCCTGGGGCCAACGTCCTGACTTTC
once,TRBD1,TRBJ2-7,TRBV15,CATSRERGQSFYEQYF,TGTGCCACCAGCAGAGAACGGGGACAGAGTTTCTACGAGCAGTACTTC
once,TRBD1,TRBJ2-7,TRBV6-6,CASRPQGQGGVYEQYF,TGTGCCAGCAGACCCCAAGGACAGGGTGGAGTCTACGAGCAGTACTTC
.,.,TRBJ1-1,TRBV19,CASQPRDTEAFF,TGTGCCAGCCAACCACGGGACACTGAAGCTTTCTTT
.,.,TRBJ2-1,TRBV29-1,CSGGVYNEQFF,TGCAGCGGCGGGGTGTACAATGAGCAGTTCTTC
.,.,TRBJ1-4,TRBV18,CASSLGSDEKLFF,TGTGCCAGCTCACTCGGGTCGGATGAAAAACTGTTTTTT
.,TRBD1,TRBJ1-2,TRBV7-9,CASSANRGQDHGYTF,TGTGCCAGCAGCGCGAACAGGGGGCAAGATCATGGCTACACCTTC
.,TRBD2,TRBJ2-7,TRBV2,CASKTSDYEQYF,TGTGCCAGCAAGACTAGCGATTACGAGCAGTACTTC
once,TRBD1,TRBJ2-7,TRBV9,CASSPRQGAYEQYF,TGTGCCAGCAGCCCTCGACAGGGGGCCTACGAGCAGTACTTC
.,.,TRBJ1-1,TRBV2,CASRPTRGEAFF,TGTGCCAGCAGGCCCACTAGAGGTGAAGCTTTCTTT
.,.,TRBJ1-1,TRBV6-5,CASSYWIESSTEAFF,TGTGCCAGCAGTTACTGGATCGAGTCTAGCACTGAAGCTTTCTTT
.,TRBD1,TRBJ1-2,TRBV29-1,CSVGSQGAYGYTF,TGCAGCGTTGGATCACAGGGGGCTTACGGCTACACCTTC
.,TRBD2,TRBJ2-1,TRBV30,CAWSPSGASYNEQFF,TGTGCCTGGAGTCCAAGCGGGGCCTCCTACAATGAGCAGTTCTTC
.,.,TRBJ2-6,TRBV11-2,CASSLERRSGANVLTF,TGTGCCAGCAGCTTAGAGAGGAGATCCGGGGCCAACGTCCTGACTTTC
once,.,TRBJ2-3,TRBV4-2,CASSRTGTDTQYF,TGTGCCAGCAGTCGTACTGGCACAGATACGCAGTATTTT
.,TRBD1,TRBJ1-5,TRBV5-8,CASSAGQGANQPQHF,TGTGCCAGCAGCGCCGGACAGGGGGCGAATCAGCCCCAGCATTTT
.,.,TRBJ1-5,TRBV6-5,CASSLGGGNQPQHF,TGTGCCAGCAGCTTAGGGGGTGGCAATCAGCCCCAGCATTTT
.,TRBD1,TRBJ2-7,TRBV18,CASSEGTGGFYEQYF,TGTGCCAGCTCAGAGGGGACAGGGGGTTTTTACGAGCAGTACTTC
.,.,TRBJ2-5,TRBV5-6,CASSEWDFQETQYF,TGTGCCAGCAGCGAATGGGACTTCCAAGAGACCCAGTACTTC
.,.,TRBJ1-2,TRBV4-2,CASSQDRKGDGYTF,TGTGCCAGCAGCCAAGATCGGAAGGGAGATGGCTACACCTTC
.,TRBD1,TRBJ1-4,TRBV4-3,CASSLGSAGTGTFNEKLFF,TGCGCCAGCAGCCTCGGATCCGCCGGGACAGGCACCTTTAATGAAAAACTGTTTTTT
.,.,TRBJ2-5,TRBV6-2/TRBV6-3,CASSYSPKETQYF,TGTGCCAGCAGTTACTCCCCTAAAGAGACCCAGTACTTC
once,.,TRBJ1-2,TRBV9,CASSLGQTARYGYTF,TGTGCCAGCAGCCTCGGACAGACCGCTCGGTATGGCTACACCTTC
.,.,TRBJ2-7,TRBV7-2,CASSQETGREQYF,TGTGCCAGCAGTCAGGAAACAGGGCGGGAGCAGTACTTC
once,.,TRBJ2-1,TRBV18,CASSPRGEQFF,TGTGCCAGCTCACCACGAGGTGAGCAGTTCTTC
.,.,TRBJ2-5,TRBV11-2,CASSFRQAPGSDQYF,TGTGCCAGCAGCTTCCGACAGGCTCCGGGGAGTGACCAGTACTTC
.,.,TRBJ1-2,TRBV27,CASSFGREYTF,TGTGCCAGCAGTTTCGGCAGGGAATACACCTTC
.,TRBD1,TRBJ1-5,TRBV28,CASSLADREGQPQHF,TGTGCCAGCAGTTTAGCCGACAGGGAAGGTCAGCCCCAGCATTTT
.,TRBD1,TRBJ1-5,TRBV4-2,CASSLDREAHQPQHF,TGTGCCAGCAGCCTCGACAGGGAGGCGCATCAGCCCCAGCATTTT
.,.,TRBJ1-1,TRBV18,CASSPIKGETEAFF,TGTGCCAGCTCACCTATCAAGGGGGAAACTGAAGCTTTCTTT